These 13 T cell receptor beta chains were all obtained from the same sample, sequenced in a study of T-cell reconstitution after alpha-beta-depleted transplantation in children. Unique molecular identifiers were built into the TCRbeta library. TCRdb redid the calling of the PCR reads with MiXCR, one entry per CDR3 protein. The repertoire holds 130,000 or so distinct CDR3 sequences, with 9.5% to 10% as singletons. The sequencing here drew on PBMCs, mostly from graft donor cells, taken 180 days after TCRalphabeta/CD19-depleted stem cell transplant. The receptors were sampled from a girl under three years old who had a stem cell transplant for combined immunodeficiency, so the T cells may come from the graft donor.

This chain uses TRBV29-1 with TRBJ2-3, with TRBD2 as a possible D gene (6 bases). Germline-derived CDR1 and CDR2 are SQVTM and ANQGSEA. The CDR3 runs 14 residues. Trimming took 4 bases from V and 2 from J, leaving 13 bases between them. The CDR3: CSVGGTTFTDTQYF. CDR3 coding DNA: TGCAGCGTTGGCGGGACGACCTTCACAGATACGCAGTATTTT.

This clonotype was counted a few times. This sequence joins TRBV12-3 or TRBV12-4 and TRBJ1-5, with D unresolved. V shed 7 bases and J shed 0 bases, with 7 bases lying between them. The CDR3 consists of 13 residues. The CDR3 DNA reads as TGTGCCAGCACCCGAGCTAGCAATCAGCCCCAGCATTTT. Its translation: CASTRASNQPQHF.

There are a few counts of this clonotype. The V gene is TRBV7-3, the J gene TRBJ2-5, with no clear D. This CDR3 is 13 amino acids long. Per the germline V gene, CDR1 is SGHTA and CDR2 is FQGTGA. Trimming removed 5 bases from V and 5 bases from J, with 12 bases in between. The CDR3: CASSPLVGETQYF. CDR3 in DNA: TGTGCCAGCAGCCCTCTCGTAGGGGAGACCCAGTACTTC.

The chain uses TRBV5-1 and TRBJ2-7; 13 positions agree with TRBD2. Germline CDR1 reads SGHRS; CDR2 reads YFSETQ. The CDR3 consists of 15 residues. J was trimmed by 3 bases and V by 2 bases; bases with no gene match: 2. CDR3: CASSFGLAGDYEQYF. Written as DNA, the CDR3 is TGCGCCAGCAGCTTTGGACTAGCGGGGGACTACGAGCAGTACTTC.

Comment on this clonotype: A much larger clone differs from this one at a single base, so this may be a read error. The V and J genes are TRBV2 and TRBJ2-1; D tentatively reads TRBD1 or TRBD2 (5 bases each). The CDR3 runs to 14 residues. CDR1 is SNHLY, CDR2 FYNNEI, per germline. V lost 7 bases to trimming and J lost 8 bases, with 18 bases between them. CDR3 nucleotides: TGTGCCAGCACCCATCGGACGGGGCGCGATGAGCAGTTCTTC. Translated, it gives CASTHRTGRDEQFF.

CDR3 sequence reads: CASNRALSTDTQYF. The CDR3 DNA follows: TGTGCCAGCAACCGGGCCTTAAGCACAGATACGCAGTATTTT. The chain combines TRBV16 with TRBJ2-3; D ambiguous. Trimming cost V 7 bases and J 0 bases, with 11 bases left between them. The CDR3 is made up of 14 amino acids. Germline V gives CDR1 KGHSY, CDR2 FQNENV.

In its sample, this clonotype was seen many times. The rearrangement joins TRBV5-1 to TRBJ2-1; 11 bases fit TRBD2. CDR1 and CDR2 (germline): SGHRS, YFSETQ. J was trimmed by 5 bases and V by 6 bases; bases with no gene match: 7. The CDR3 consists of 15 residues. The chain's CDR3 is CASNRRLAGHNEQFF. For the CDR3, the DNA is TGCGCCAGCAACCGTCGACTAGCGGGACACAATGAGCAGTTCTTC.

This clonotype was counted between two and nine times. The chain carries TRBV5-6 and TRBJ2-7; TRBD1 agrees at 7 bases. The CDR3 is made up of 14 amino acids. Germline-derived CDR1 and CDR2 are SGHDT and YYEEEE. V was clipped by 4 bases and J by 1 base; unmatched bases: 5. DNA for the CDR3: TGTGCCAGCAGCGCGCCGGGACAGTCCTACGAGCAGTACTTC. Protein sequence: CASSAPGQSYEQYF.

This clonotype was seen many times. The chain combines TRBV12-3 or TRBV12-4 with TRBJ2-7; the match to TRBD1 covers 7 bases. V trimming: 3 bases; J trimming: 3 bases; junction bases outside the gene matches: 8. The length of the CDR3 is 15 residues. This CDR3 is CASSFGDSLLYEQYF. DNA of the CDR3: TGTGCCAGCAGTTTTGGGGACAGTCTCCTCTACGAGCAGTACTTC.

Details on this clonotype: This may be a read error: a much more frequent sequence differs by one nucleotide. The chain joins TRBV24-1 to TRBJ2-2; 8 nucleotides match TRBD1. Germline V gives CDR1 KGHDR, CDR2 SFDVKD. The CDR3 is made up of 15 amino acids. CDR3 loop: CATQDREANTWELFF. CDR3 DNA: TGTGCCACTCAGGACAGGGAGGCGAACACCTGGGAGCTGTTTTTT.

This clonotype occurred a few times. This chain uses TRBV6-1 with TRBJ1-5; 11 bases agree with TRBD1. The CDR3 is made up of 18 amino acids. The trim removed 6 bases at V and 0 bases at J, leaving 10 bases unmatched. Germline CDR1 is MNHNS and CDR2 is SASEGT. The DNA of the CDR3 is TGTGCCAGCAGAACAACCCGGACAGGGGGCGATAGCAATCAGCCCCAGCATTTT. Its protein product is CASRTTRTGGDSNQPQHF.

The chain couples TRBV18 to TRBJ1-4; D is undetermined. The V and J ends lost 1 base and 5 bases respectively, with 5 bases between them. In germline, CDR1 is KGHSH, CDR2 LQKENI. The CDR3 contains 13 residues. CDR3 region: CASSPQQNEKLFF. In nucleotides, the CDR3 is TGTGCCAGCTCACCACAACAGAATGAAAAACTGTTTTTT. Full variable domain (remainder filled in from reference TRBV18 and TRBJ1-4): NAGVMQNPRHLVRRRGQEARLRCSPMKGHSHVYWYRQLPEEGLKFMVYLQKENIIDESGMPKERFSAEFPKEGPSILRIQQVVRGDSAAYFCASSPQQNEKLFFGSGTQLSVL.

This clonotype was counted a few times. CDR3 amino acids: CASTSPSPEQYF. As DNA, the CDR3 is TGTGCCAGCACGAGCCCGAGTCCCGAGCAGTACTTC. The V call is TRBV2, the J call TRBJ2-7; D remains unclear. Trimming removed 7 bases at V and 6 bases at J, with 13 bases between. The CDR3 has 12 amino acids. CDR1 SNHLY and CDR2 FYNNEI come from the germline V gene.